This TCR beta chain was recovered during a study of blood T cells in healthy people across ages. The CDR3 sequence is 17 residues long. Between the trimmed V and J ends, which lost 0 bases and 13 bases, there was a span of 25 bases. The germline V gene has CDR1 MNHNY and CDR2 SVGAGI (reference sequence). Notes on the study in general: Compared with aged donors, long-lived donors showed fewer expanded clones, suggesting selection. Significant beta diversity loss was already apparent by age roughly 44, declining roughly linearly.

A note on this clonotype: What it binds is unknown. Possible read error: a much larger clone is one base away.

The use of a sample-barcoded 5' primer and a J-beta primer mix characterized a second PCR of roughly 6 to 11 cycles. Every cDNA molecule carried a tag from a template-switch adaptor bearing 12 random nucleotides. TCRdb passed the 5' RACE reads through MiXCR, listing each CDR3 protein once. The table has roughly 1,700,000 distinct CDR3 sequences, approximately 30% seen once. Total RNA, at least 5 micrograms per sample, was extracted from PBMCs. This clonotype originated in a woman aged 25 to 39 in good health. The rearrangement uses TRBV6-6 and TRBJ2-4, with D tentatively TRBD2 (5 bases). The sequenced sample consisted of blood. For the CDR3, the DNA is TGTGCCAGCAGTTACTCTCCCGAGGGCCCCTCCTACAATGAGCAGTACTTC. It encodes CASSYSPEGPSYNEQYF.